The 16 T cell receptor beta chains reported below all come from one sample, sequenced in a study of T cell responses to AZD1222 COVID-19 vaccine. The repertoire was sequenced with immunoSEQ multiplex PCR; TCRdb's copy has only in-frame clones and lacks some. The sample records roughly 120,000 clones, 92% being singletons. Sequencing was performed on peripheral blood, taken 28 days after the second AZD1222 dose. The receptors derive from an adult who received the AZD1222 COVID-19 vaccine.

V and J are TRBV19 and TRBJ1-1; a weak D match, TRBD1 (6 bases). The CDR3 is 14 residues long. The V end was cut by 10 bases, the J end by 2 bases, with 17 bases between. Looked up from germline, CDR1 is LNHDA and CDR2 is SQIVND (reference sequence). The CDR3 nucleotides read TGTGCCACCTCATATCAGGGGTCTAACACTGAAGCTTTCTTT. Amino acids: CATSYQGSNTEAFF.

This rearrangement joins TRBV27 to TRBJ2-5; 10 positions agree with TRBD2. This CDR3 is built from 14 residues. The J segment lost 2 bases and the V segment lost 5 bases, leaving 2 bases of the junction unmatched. Per the germline V gene, CDR1 is MNHEY and CDR2 is SMNVEV (reference sequence). CDR3 nucleotide sequence: TGTGCCAGCAGTGGACTAGCGGAGCAAGAGACCCAGTACTTC. Translated, it gives CASSGLAEQETQYF.

J is TRBJ2-7 and V is TRBV7-2, with 9 bases aligning to TRBD2. The trim removed 7 bases at V and 4 bases at J, leaving 5 bases unmatched. CDR3 length: 13 residues. Germline V gives CDR1 SGHTA, CDR2 FQGNSA. The CDR3 protein is CASTLAGPYEQYF. The CDR3 DNA follows: TGTGCCAGCACCCTAGCGGGGCCTTACGAGCAGTACTTC.

V gene TRBV19 combines with J gene TRBJ2-7, with 8 bases lining up with TRBD2. The CDR3 covers 14 residues. The ends lost 6 bases at V and 6 bases at J; junction bases unmatched: 10. Looked up from germline, CDR1 is LNHDA and CDR2 is SQIVND (reference sequence). The CDR3 DNA is TGTGCCAGTAGCCCCCCGGGACTAGGGCGCGAGCAGTACTTC. Amino acid sequence: CASSPPGLGREQYF.

The gene calls are TRBV6-5 and TRBJ1-3; possible D gene TRBD1, 5 bases. The CDR3 has 14 residues. Germline-derived CDR1 and CDR2 are MNHEY and SVGAGI. The V end lost 6 bases, the J end lost 0 bases, and 9 bases lay between the germline ends. Here the CDR3 DNA reads TGTGCCAGCAGCTTTGGGGGCTCTGGAAACACCATATATTTT. This codes for CASSFGGSGNTIYF.

The chain uses TRBV5-4 and TRBJ2-2; 10 nucleotides align to TRBD1. This CDR3 region has 15 residues. Germline V gene lookup returns CDR1 SGHNT and CDR2 YYREEE (reference sequence). J was trimmed by 6 bases and V by 3 bases; bases with no gene match: 5. As DNA, the CDR3 is TGTGCCAGCAGCTGGGGACAGGGGCCGGCCGGGGAGCTGTTTTTT. Translating it yields CASSWGQGPAGELFF. Drawing the rest from reference TRBV5-4 and TRBJ2-2, the complete variable domain is ETGVTQSPTHLIKTRGQQVTLRCSSQSGHNTVSWYQQALGQGPQFIFQYYREEENGRGNFPPRFSGLQFPNYSSELNVNALELDDSALYLCASSWGQGPAGELFFGEGSRLTVL.

This rearrangement joins TRBV18 to TRBJ1-5, with D possibly matching TRBD1 (5 bases). The CDR3 has 14 amino acids. Per the germline V gene, CDR1 is KGHSH and CDR2 is LQKENI. Deletions cut 3 bases from V and 0 bases from J, with 6 bases between. The CDR3 nucleotides read TGTGCCAGCTCACCCGACAGTAGCAATCAGCCCCAGCATTTT. It codes for CASSPDSSNQPQHF.

This clone was counted a single time. The chain has TRBV7-9 and TRBJ1-3; 7 nucleotides line up with TRBD1. CDR3 length: 17 residues. Germline CDR1 is SEHNR and CDR2 is FQNEAQ (reference sequence). V lost 0 bases and J lost 0; bases outside the gene matches: 5. Here the CDR3 DNA reads TGTGCCAGCAGCTTAGCCGGGACAGCAGCCTCTGGAAACACCATATATTTT. It codes for CASSLAGTAASGNTIYF.

CDR3 sequence (DNA): TGTGCCAGCAGTGTGTGGCCGGGTTTTATAAGGGAGACCCAGTACTTC. Its protein is CASSVWPGFIRETQYF. The gene calls are TRBV6-1 and TRBJ2-5; D gene ambiguous. V was clipped by 4 bases and J by 5 bases, with 20 bases between them. Germline lookup yields CDR1 MNHNS and CDR2 SASEGT. CDR3 size: 16 residues.

The J gene is TRBJ2-1, the V gene TRBV7-2; the D gene could be TRBD1 or TRBD2 (5 bases each). The V end was cut by 4 bases, the J end by 5 bases, with 15 bases between. This CDR3 has 15 amino acids. Germline CDR1 reads SGHTA; CDR2 reads FQGNSA. CDR3 DNA: TGTGCCAGCAGCTCGTCCGGGACGCGGAACAATGAGCAGTTCTTC. Protein sequence: CASSSSGTRNNEQFF.

This clone is a singleton in its sample. The chain combines TRBV4-1 with TRBJ2-1; D is unresolved. With 0 bases removed from V and 4 bases from J, the gap between germline ends came to 10 bases. This CDR3 spans 15 amino acids. Germline CDR1 MGHRA, CDR2 YSYEKL. CDR3 residues: CASSQDTADYNEQFF. As DNA, the CDR3 is TGCGCCAGCAGCCAAGATACAGCAGATTACAATGAGCAGTTCTTC.

This chain links TRBV7-8 with TRBJ2-2; 9 bases align to TRBD2. CDR1 and CDR2 (germline): SGHVS, FQNEAQ. V lost 7 bases, J lost 1 base, and 4 bases stayed unmatched. The length of the CDR3 is 15 residues. In nucleotides, the CDR3 is TGTGCCAGCACCCTGACTAGCGGGAACACCGGGGAGCTGTTTTTT. Translation: CASTLTSGNTGELFF.

The rearrangement links TRBV6-5 to TRBJ2-1; possibly TRBD1 or TRBD2 for D (6 bases each). The CDR3 length is 13 residues. Trimming removed 6 bases from V and 8 bases from J, with 14 bases in between. Germline V gene data show CDR1 as MNHEY and CDR2 as SVGAGI. Written as DNA, the CDR3 is TGTGCCAGCAGAGAGGGGGGTATCGATGAGCAGTTCTTC. Translating it yields CASREGGIDEQFF.

The CDR3 region has the DNA TGTGCCAGCAGGGAGGACAGGCGGGGAGACACCATATATTTT. This translates into CASREDRRGDTIYF. This sequence joins TRBV6-5 and TRBJ1-3; 7 nucleotides match TRBD1. This CDR3 is built from 14 residues. With 6 bases clipped from V and 8 bases from J, the junction kept 10 bases outside the gene matches. Germline CDR1 is MNHEY and CDR2 is SVGAGI.

The V and J genes are TRBV29-1 and TRBJ2-7; TRBD2 matches at 9 bases. The CDR3 is made up of 14 amino acids. The germline V gene encodes CDR1 SQVTM and CDR2 ANQGSEA. V gave up 8 bases and J gave up 2 bases; unmatched junction bases: 10. This chain's CDR3 is CSFMTSGSPYEQYF. The CDR3 DNA follows: TGCAGCTTCATGACTAGCGGAAGTCCCTACGAGCAGTACTTC.

The chain has TRBV6-5 and TRBJ1-1, with D perhaps TRBD1 (5 bases). Germline V lookup: CDR1 MNHEY, CDR2 SVGAGI. Deletions cut 0 bases from V and 1 base from J, with 12 bases between. This CDR3 contains 16 residues. This chain's CDR3 is CASSYSRQGPNTEAFF. For the CDR3, the DNA is TGTGCCAGCAGTTACTCGAGGCAGGGACCGAACACTGAAGCTTTCTTT.